This T cell receptor (beta chain) was sequenced during a study of T cells expressing NK-cell markers. Study background: In sorted CD3+CD56+NKG2C+, CD3+CD56+NKG2C- and CD3+CD56-NKG2C+ T cells, TCR beta repertoires were obtained.

TCRdb reworked the 5' RACE reads into one entry per CDR3 protein, no DNA. This repertoire includes 150,000 to 200,000 distinct CDR3 sequences. The CDR3 has 13 residues. The V gene's germline CDR1 is SGHAT and CDR2 FQNNGV. The V gene is TRBV11-2, the J gene TRBJ1-2. The sequence was collected from a woman aged 18-70 years in good health. Sequenced sample: blood T cells: a sorted CD56 or NKG2C T cell subset, CD4+ or CD8+ T cells, or bulk PBMC T cells (not recorded which). CDR3 loop: CASSLGPNYGYTF.